This TCR beta chain was recorded in a study of human T cells and chemical hapten exposure. Unique molecular identifiers were attached to individual cDNA molecules within the library. TCRdb redid the calling of the RACE reads with MiXCR, one entry per CDR3 protein. This repertoire shows about 77,000 distinct CDR3 sequences, around 9.4% found once; its top ten account for roughly 1.6%. A few counts support this clonotype. Time point noted: healthy volunteer bleed at 6 weeks. Whole blood, unfractionated, served as the material for total RNA extraction. This CDR3 contains 16 residues. J was trimmed by 5 bases and V by 7 bases; bases with no gene match: 16. CDR1 SNHLY and CDR2 FYNNEI come from the germline V gene.

The rearrangement joins TRBV2 to TRBJ2-5, with 7 nucleotides matching TRBD1. The source is a female donor in good health. Some clones in this sample may be carry-over from other donors' samples. Sequenced input: whole blood. DNA for the CDR3: TGTGCCAGCAATGATGACAGGGCCACCCGGTATGAGACCCAGTACTTC. Protein: CASNDDRATRYETQYF.